The rows below give T cell receptor beta chains drawn from one sample of a study of CD8+CD57+ T cells in acquired aplastic anemia. One entry per CDR3 protein, called by TCRdb with MiXCR from the reads. The repertoire includes around 130,000 distinct CDR3 sequences, about 46% of them detected once, and roughly 2.7% sits in the top ten. Sequenced input: sorted CD4+, CD8+, or CD8+CD57+ T cells (not recorded which) from PBMCs. Receptors were obtained from a human donor in good health, serving as a control. Both conserved end residues are part of each CDR3. For some rows the clone size is stated as once, few or many, or as a class when expanded; others skip it.

clone_size j_call v_call cdr3_aa
many TRBJ2-7 TRBV3-1 CASSLSGGADEQYF
. TRBJ1-1 TRBV7-2 CASSLGGYEAFF
once TRBJ2-1 TRBV11-2 CASSSYRDRGNEQFF
. TRBJ2-7 TRBV10-3 CATMLAGLGEQYF
. TRBJ2-1 TRBV9 CASSVYTSGYNEQFF
many TRBJ2-1 TRBV2 CASRGTSGVNEQFF
. TRBJ1-4 TRBV19 CASSNLDGRNEKLFF
. TRBJ1-2 TRBV2 CASNRGTGPNYGYTF
. TRBJ1-1 TRBV2 CASSPGQGVKAFF
once TRBJ1-5 TRBV11-1 CASSFSGVVGNQPQHF
many TRBJ1-2 TRBV4-1 CASSPPPGQGGYGYTF
. TRBJ2-1 TRBV29-1 CSWGRGLVSYNEQFF
. TRBJ1-2 TRBV7-2 CASSFSEGARGYTF
many TRBJ2-2 TRBV7-3 CASSLSTGETGELFF
. TRBJ1-6 TRBV5-1 CASSDRQGSNSPLHF
few TRBJ2-7 TRBV29-1 CSVGQGGSYEQYF